This TCR beta chain is from a study of blood T cell repertoires in COVID-19. At the level of the study: Specimens from acute and convalescent COVID-19 originated in the United States, Italy and Spain.

This clone has a handful of counts. The CDR3 length is 14 residues. The V gene's germline CDR1 is SQVTM and CDR2 ANQGSEA. V lost 3 bases to trimming and J lost 0 bases, with 9 bases between them. Authors' methods: Reference gene primer amplification in the assay estimated nucleated cell counts. Produced via immunoSEQ multiplex PCR; TCRdb's table is partial and in-frame only. That table gives V, J and clone size, and the DNA gave D and trimming. The data contain some 210,000 clones, 84% of them singletons. The specimen was peripheral blood. This clonotype originated in a woman aged 50 to 60 with active or convalescent COVID-19. The rearrangement uses TRBV29-1 and TRBJ1-5, with D uncertain. CDR3 residues: CSVEGDNSNQPQHF. CDR3 nucleotide sequence: TGCAGCGTTGAGGGCGACAATAGCAATCAGCCCCAGCATTTT.